This TCR beta chain was obtained from a study of cytomegalovirus exposure and HLA in healthy donors. Primers for the PCR totalled 60 Vbeta and 13 Jbeta. Assay: immunoSEQ multiplex PCR; the TCRdb copy retains only in-frame clones and omits some. The table has more than 95,000 clones, 80% seen once. Germline V gene data show CDR1 as MNHNS and CDR2 as SASEGT. V lost 4 bases and J 5 bases, leaving 18 bases between the germline ends. CDR3 length equals 16 residues. The chain joins TRBV6-1 to TRBJ1-5; no clear D gene. The material sequenced was PBMCs. The TCR comes from a man between 25 and 39 years old in good health and CMV-seropositive. Here the CDR3 DNA reads TGTGCCAGCAGTGCCATCTCGGGGTCAGCCGATCAGCCCCAGCATTTT. It encodes CASSAISGSADQPQHF.